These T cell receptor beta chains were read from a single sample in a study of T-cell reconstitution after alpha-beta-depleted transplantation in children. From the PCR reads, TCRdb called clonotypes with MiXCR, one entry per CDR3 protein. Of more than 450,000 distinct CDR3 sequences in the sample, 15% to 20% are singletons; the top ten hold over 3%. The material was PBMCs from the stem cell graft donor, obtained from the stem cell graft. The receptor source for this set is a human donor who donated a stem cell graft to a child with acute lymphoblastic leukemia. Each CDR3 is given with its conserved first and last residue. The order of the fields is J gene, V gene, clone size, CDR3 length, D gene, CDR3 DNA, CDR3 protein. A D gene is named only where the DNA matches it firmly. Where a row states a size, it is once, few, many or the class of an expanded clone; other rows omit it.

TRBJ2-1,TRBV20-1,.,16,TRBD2,TGCAGTGCCCTCCCTAGCGGGAGGGTCCTATACAATGAGCAGTTCTTC,CSALPSGRVLYNEQFF
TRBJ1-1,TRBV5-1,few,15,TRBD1,TGCGCCAGCAGCTTGGTAGGACAGGGATATACTGAAGCTTTCTTT,CASSLVGQGYTEAFF
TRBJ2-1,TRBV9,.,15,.,TGTGCCAGCAGCGTAGCAGGCGTCTCCTACAATGAGCAGTTCTTC,CASSVAGVSYNEQFF
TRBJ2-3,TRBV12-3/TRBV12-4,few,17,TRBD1,TGTGCCAGCAGTTTACATCAAGGGACAGGGGGGACAGATACGCAGTATTTT,CASSLHQGTGGTDTQYF
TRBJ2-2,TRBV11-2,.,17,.,TGTGCCAGCAGCTTAGGGTACAGACAGCTAAACACCGGGGAGCTGTTTTTT,CASSLGYRQLNTGELFF
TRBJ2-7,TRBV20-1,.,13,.,TGCAGTGCCTCCGGGACAAGGCCCTACGAGCAGTACTTC,CSASGTRPYEQYF
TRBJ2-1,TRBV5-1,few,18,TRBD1,TGCGCCAGCAGCTTGGGGCTCGTGGGGGTCAGGGGGATGAGTGAGCAGTTCTTC,CASSLGLVGVRGMSEQFF
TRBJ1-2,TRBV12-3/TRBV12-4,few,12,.,TGTGCCAGCAGTCGGGTTCTCTATGGCTACACCTTC,CASSRVLYGYTF
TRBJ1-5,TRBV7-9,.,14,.,TGTGCCAGCAGCTTTGAGTCCAGGGATCAGCCCCAGCATTTT,CASSFESRDQPQHF
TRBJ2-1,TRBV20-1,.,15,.,TGCAGTGCTAGCAGCGGGCCACCACCTTACAATGAGCAGTTCTTC,CSASSGPPPYNEQFF
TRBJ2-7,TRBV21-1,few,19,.,.,CASQQIQRWGAGAPSEQYF
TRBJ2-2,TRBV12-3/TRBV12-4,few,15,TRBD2,TGTGCCAGCAGTTTGGGTCGGGGGGACACCGGGGAGCTGTTTTTT,CASSLGRGDTGELFF
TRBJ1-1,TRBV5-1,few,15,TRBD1,TGCGCCAGCAGCTTGGTGGGACAGGGGAGACCTGAAGCTTTCTTT,CASSLVGQGRPEAFF
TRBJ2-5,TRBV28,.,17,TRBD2,TGTGCCAGCAGCTGGGCGAATACCGGGACTAGCGGAGAGACCCAGTACTTC,CASSWANTGTSGETQYF
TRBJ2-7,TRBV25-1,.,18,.,TGTGCCAGCAGTGAAACCCGAAGCCTAGCGTCCTCAGGCTACGAGCAGTACTTC,CASSETRSLASSGYEQYF
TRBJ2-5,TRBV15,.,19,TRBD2,TGTGCCACCAGCGATCGAGGACTAGCGGGATTGGGATTCCAAGAGACCCAGTACTTC,CATSDRGLAGLGFQETQYF
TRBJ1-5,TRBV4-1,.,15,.,TGCGCCAGCAGCCAGGTGACAGGTTACAATCAGCCCCAGCATTTT,CASSQVTGYNQPQHF
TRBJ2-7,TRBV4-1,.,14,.,TGCGCCAGCAGCCAAGGTGGGGACTCCTGGCCAGAGTACTTC,CASSQGGDSWPEYF
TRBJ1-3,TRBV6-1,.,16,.,TGTGCCAGCATCTTTACCGGGACCGGCTCTGGAAACACCATATATTTT,CASIFTGTGSGNTIYF
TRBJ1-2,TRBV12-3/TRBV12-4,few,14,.,TGTGCCAGCAGTCTCGGGGGTGGGTATGATGGCTACACCTTC,CASSLGGGYDGYTF
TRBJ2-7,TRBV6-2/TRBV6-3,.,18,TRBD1,TGTGCCAGCAGTTCGCCCCGGGACAGTAAGAATTACGGCCTCAAGCAGTACTTC,CASSSPRDSKNYGLKQYF
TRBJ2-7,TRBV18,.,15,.,TGTGCCAGCTCACCACAGGGGGGACTCTCCTACGAGCAGTACTTC,CASSPQGGLSYEQYF
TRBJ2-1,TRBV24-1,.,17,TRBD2,TGTGCCACCAGTGATTTGAGGACTAGCGGGAGGGATTATGAGCAGTTCTTC,CATSDLRTSGRDYEQFF